This T cell receptor (beta chain) was retrieved from a study of T cells in Graves' hyperthyroidism and ophthalmopathy. With respect to this clonotype: Antigen unknown.

Looked up from germline, CDR1 is MGHRA and CDR2 is YSYEKL. V was clipped by 2 bases and J by 9 bases, with 11 bases between them. The CDR3 length is 14 residues. Broader study findings: Most expanded thyroid clonotypes above 0.001 recurred in blood.

RNA transcripts were the template for amplifying TCR beta CDR3 regions. With the HTBI primer set, the TCR CDR3 went through a first round of RT-PCR. TCRdb called the multiplex PCR reads again in MiXCR, with one record for every CDR3 protein. In the table there are some 340,000 distinct CDR3 sequences, about 13% of which are singletons. This clonotype originated in a woman aged 40 to 50 with Graves' ophthalmopathy. The V call is TRBV4-1, the J call TRBJ1-6; D is unresolved. The material sequenced was blood. DNA for the CDR3: TGCGCCAGCAGCCAATGGGTGGGCTCTTCACCCCTCCACTTT. It codes for CASSQWVGSSPLHF.